The sequence of this T cell receptor (beta chain) was determined in a study of shared clonotypes between healthy human individuals. Study-level background: CD8 memory received one plate per donor, CD8 naive two, CD4 memory three and CD4 naive three. Whole-study findings and limits: Larger estimated richness was generally seen in naive subsets than in memory subsets.

Assay execution took place at the deep level. Here immunoSEQ multiplex PCR was the method, and the copy in TCRdb shows in-frame clones only, minus some. Of millions of clones listed, 90% to 95% are singletons. About this clone itself: Antigen unknown. The same CDR3 can be traced to other DNA sequences in this sample.

There are 12 residues in the CDR3. With 2 bases clipped from V and 5 bases from J, the junction kept 1 base outside the gene matches. Germline CDR1 and CDR2: GTSNPN and SVGIG (reference sequence). The TCR comes from a young man in good health. The chain carries TRBV30 and TRBJ2-3, with 7 positions matching TRBD2. The material sequenced was naive CD4+ T cells sorted from blood. Specified subset: CD45RA+ positively selected. Here the CDR3 reads CAWSTGGDTQYF. The CDR3 DNA reads as TGTGCCTGGAGTACGGGGGGAGATACGCAGTATTTT.